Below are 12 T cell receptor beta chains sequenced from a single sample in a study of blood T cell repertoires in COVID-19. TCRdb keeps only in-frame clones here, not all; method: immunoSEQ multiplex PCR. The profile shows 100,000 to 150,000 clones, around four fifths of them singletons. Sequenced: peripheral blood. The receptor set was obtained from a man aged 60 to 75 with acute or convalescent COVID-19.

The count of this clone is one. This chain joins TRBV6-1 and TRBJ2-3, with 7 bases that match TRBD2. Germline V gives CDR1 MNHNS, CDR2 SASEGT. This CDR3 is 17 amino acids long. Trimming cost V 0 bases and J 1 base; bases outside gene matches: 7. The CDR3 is CASSEALGGMGTDTQYF. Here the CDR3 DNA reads TGTGCCAGCAGTGAAGCACTCGGGGGGATGGGCACAGATACGCAGTATTTT.

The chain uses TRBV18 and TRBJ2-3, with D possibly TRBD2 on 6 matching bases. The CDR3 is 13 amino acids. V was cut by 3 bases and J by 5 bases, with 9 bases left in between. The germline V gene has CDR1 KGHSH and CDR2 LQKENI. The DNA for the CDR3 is TGTGCCAGCTCACCGATCGGGGGAGATACGCAGTATTTT. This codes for CASSPIGGDTQYF.

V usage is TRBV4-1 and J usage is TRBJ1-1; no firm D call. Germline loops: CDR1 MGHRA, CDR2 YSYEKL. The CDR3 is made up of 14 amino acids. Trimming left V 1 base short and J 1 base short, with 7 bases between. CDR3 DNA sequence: TGCGCCAGCAGCCAAGTGTTAGCGAACACTGAAGCTTTCTTT. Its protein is CASSQVLANTEAFF.

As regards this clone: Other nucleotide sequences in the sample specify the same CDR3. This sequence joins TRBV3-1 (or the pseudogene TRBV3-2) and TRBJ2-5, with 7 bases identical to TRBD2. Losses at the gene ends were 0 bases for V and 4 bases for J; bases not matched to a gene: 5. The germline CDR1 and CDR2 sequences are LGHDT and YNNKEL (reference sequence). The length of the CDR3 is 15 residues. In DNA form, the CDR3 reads TGTGCCAGCAGCCAAGATTGGGGGGGTAGAGAGACCCAGTACTTC. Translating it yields CASSQDWGGRETQYF.

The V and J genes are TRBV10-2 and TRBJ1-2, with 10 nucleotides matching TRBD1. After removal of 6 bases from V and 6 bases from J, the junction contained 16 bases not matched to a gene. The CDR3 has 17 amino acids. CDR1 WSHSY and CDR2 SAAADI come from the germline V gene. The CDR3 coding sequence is TGCGCCAGCAGCGACCCAAAACAGGACAGGGGGGTCCATGGCTACACCTTC. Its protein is CASSDPKQDRGVHGYTF.

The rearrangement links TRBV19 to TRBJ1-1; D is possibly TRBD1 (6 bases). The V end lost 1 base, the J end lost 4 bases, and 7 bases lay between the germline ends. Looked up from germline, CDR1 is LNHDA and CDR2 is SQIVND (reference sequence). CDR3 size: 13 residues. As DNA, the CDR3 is TGTGCCAGTAGTATAGTAGGGGGCACTGAAGCTTTCTTT. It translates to CASSIVGGTEAFF.

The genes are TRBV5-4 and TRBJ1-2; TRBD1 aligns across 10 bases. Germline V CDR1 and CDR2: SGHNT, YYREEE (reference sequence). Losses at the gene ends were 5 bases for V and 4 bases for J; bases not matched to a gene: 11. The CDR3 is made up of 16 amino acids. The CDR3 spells CASRPLRDRGGYGYTF. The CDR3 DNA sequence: TGTGCCAGCAGACCCTTGCGGGACAGGGGTGGCTATGGCTACACCTTC.

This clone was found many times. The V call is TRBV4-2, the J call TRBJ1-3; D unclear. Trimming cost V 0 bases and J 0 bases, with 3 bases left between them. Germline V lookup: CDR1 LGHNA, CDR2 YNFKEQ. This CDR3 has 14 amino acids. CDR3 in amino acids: CASSQEYSGNTIYF. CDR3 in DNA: TGTGCCAGCAGCCAAGAATACTCTGGAAACACCATATATTTT.

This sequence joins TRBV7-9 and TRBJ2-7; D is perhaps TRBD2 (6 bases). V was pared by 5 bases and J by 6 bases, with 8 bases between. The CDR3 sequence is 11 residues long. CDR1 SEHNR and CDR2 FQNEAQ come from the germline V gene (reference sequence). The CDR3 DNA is TGTGCCAGCAGCGTGGAGGGCGAGCAGTACTTC. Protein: CASSVEGEQYF.

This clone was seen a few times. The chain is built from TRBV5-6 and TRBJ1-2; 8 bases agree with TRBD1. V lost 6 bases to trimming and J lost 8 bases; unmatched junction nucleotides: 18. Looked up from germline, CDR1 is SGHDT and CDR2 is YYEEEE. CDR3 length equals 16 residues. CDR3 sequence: CASTSLGAQGGRGYTF. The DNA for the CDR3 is TGTGCCAGCACCAGCTTGGGGGCACAGGGGGGACGGGGCTACACCTTC. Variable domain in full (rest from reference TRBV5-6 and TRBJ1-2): DAGVTQSPTHLIKTRGQQVTLRCSPKSGHDTVSWYQQALGQGPQFIFQYYEEEERQRGNFPDRFSGHQFPNYSSELNVNALLLGDSALYLCASTSLGAQGGRGYTFGSGTRLTVV.

The CDR3 DNA sequence: TGTGCCAGCAGCTTAGGGAGCGGGATGAATGAGCAGTTCTTC. Protein sequence: CASSLGSGMNEQFF. The chain uses TRBV11-2 and TRBJ2-1; 7 bases line up with TRBD2. V dropped 1 base and J dropped 7; count of bases not matched to a gene: 4. This CDR3 spans 14 amino acids. CDR1 is SGHAT and CDR2 is FQNNGV in the germline V gene.

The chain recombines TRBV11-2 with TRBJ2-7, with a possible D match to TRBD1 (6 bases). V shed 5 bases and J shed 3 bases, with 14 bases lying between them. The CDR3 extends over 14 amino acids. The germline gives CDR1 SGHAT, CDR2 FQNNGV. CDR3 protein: CASSRRQALYEQYF. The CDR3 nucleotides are TGTGCCAGCAGCCGTCGACAGGCCCTCTACGAGCAGTACTTC.